Below are 20 T cell receptor beta chains sequenced from a single sample in a study of T cell responses to AZD1222 COVID-19 vaccine. This table comes from immunoSEQ multiplex PCR, and its TCRdb copy is limited to in-frame clones, with some not included. The sample carries about 150,000 clones, 87% recorded once. The specimen comprised peripheral blood, sampled 28 days after the second AZD1222 dose. Every receptor here comes from an adult who received the AZD1222 COVID-19 vaccine.

The chain joins TRBV15 to TRBJ2-1; 14 positions agree with TRBD2. In germline, CDR1 is LNHNV, CDR2 YYDKDF (reference sequence). There are 16 residues in the CDR3. V shed 5 bases and J 9 bases; nucleotides not matched to a gene: 9. The chain's CDR3 is CATSWTTSGRAAEQFF. The CDR3 nucleotides are TGTGCCACCAGCTGGACGACTAGCGGGAGGGCCGCTGAGCAGTTCTTC.

The chain is built from TRBV11-2 and TRBJ1-1; D not certain. Germline CDR1 SGHAT, CDR2 FQNNGV. This CDR3 is 14 amino acids long. V was cut by 5 bases and J by 0 bases, with 10 bases left in between. The CDR3 DNA follows: TGTGCCAGCAGCCGTTCCTCACTGAACACTGAAGCTTTCTTT. This codes for CASSRSSLNTEAFF.

The sample holds one count of this clone. V is TRBV20-1 and J is TRBJ1-1; possible D gene TRBD1, 5 bases. The CDR3 contains 11 residues. In germline, CDR1 is DFQATT, CDR2 SNEGSKA (reference sequence). DNA for the CDR3: TGCAGCGACGGGACTAACACTGAAGCTTTCTTT. Protein product: CSDGTNTEAFF.

CDR3 DNA: TGTGCCAGCAGTTACGAGGGCTCGGGCTATGGCTACACCTTC. It yields the protein CASSYEGSGYGYTF. This sequence joins TRBV6-6 and TRBJ1-2; D not certain. The CDR3 is 14 residues long. Looked up from germline, CDR1 is MNHNY and CDR2 is SVGAGI (reference sequence). V was trimmed by 2 bases and J by 4 bases, leaving 11 bases between them.

The chain joins TRBV5-6 to TRBJ2-2; D is possibly TRBD1 (6 bases). Germline CDR1 is SGHDT and CDR2 is YYEEEE. This CDR3 is built from 15 residues. The V and J ends lost 2 bases and 4 bases respectively, with 12 bases between them. For the CDR3, the DNA is TGTGCCAGCAGCTTAGACCCCAGGGGCACCGGGGAGCTGTTTTTT. Translation gives CASSLDPRGTGELFF.

V gene TRBV7-4 combines with J gene TRBJ2-7, with TRBD2 as a possible D gene (5 bases). The germline V and J ends were trimmed by 1 base and 4 bases, with 17 bases remaining between them. Germline V gene sequence: CDR1 SGHVT, CDR2 SQSDAQ. The CDR3 totals 16 residues. CDR3 sequence (DNA): TGTGCCAGCAGCTTAGTCTCTAGCCTATATCCTTACGAGCAGTACTTC. This sequence encodes CASSLVSSLYPYEQYF.

V and J are TRBV7-2 and TRBJ2-2; 9 nucleotides agree with TRBD2. Germline V gene lookup returns CDR1 SGHTA and CDR2 FQGNSA. J was trimmed by 0 bases and V by 5 bases; bases with no gene match: 10. The CDR3 has 18 residues. CDR3 DNA: TGTGCCAGCAGCCCACGGATAGCGGGAGTTACGAACACCGGGGAGCTGTTTTTT. Its translation is CASSPRIAGVTNTGELFF.

This sequence joins TRBV6-2 or TRBV6-3 and TRBJ2-1; 10 positions match TRBD2. Germline V CDR1 and CDR2: MNHEY, SVGEGT. V was clipped by 2 bases and J by 7 bases; unmatched bases: 8. CDR3 length: 16 amino acids. CDR3 coding DNA: TGTGCCAGCAGTTACGACAGACTAGCGGGTTGGAATGAGCAGTTCTTC. It yields the protein CASSYDRLAGWNEQFF.

This chain joins TRBV19 and TRBJ2-1; 13 positions match TRBD2. Germline assignment: CDR1 LNHDA and CDR2 SQIVND (reference sequence). The CDR3 sequence is 18 residues long. Trimming at V came to 2 bases and at J to 8 bases, leaving 12 bases not matched to a gene. CDR3 nucleotides: TGTGCCAGTAGTATACCAGGTGCGACTAGCGGGGGGTTTTATGAGCAGTTCTTC. Protein: CASSIPGATSGGFYEQFF.

The chain is built from TRBV28 and TRBJ1-5; D perhaps matches TRBD1 (6 bases). The germline V gene encodes CDR1 MDHEN and CDR2 SYDVKM. CDR3 length equals 14 residues. V was pared by 7 bases and J by 4 bases, with 14 bases between. The chain's CDR3 is CASTLWDINQPQHF. CDR3 bases: TGTGCCAGCACCCTGTGGGACATTAATCAGCCCCAGCATTTT. Looking up the rest from reference TRBV28 and TRBJ1-5 gives the full variable domain: DVKVTQSSRYLVKRTGEKVFLECVQDMDHENMFWYRQDPGLGLRLIYFSYDVKMKEKGDIPEGYSVSREKKERFSLILESASTNQTSMYLCASTLWDINQPQHFGDGTRLSIL.

The chain carries TRBV9 and TRBJ2-1, with 11 bases identical to TRBD2. V lost 1 base, J lost 4 bases, and 1 base stayed unmatched. Germline-derived CDR1 and CDR2 are SGDLS and YYNGEE. The CDR3 totals 15 residues. CDR3 in amino acids: CASSVLAGGYNEQFF. CDR3 DNA sequence: TGTGCCAGCAGCGTATTAGCGGGAGGGTACAATGAGCAGTTCTTC.

The chain has TRBV7-2 and TRBJ2-7; 8 nucleotides align to TRBD1. The CDR3 consists of 15 residues. J lost 6 bases, V lost 6 bases, and 13 bases had no gene match. Looked up from germline, CDR1 is SGHTA and CDR2 is FQGNSA. This CDR3 reads CASSYWTGSTGEQYF. Written as DNA, the CDR3 is TGTGCCAGCAGTTACTGGACAGGGTCTACGGGCGAGCAGTACTTC.

The CDR3 loop is CASSLSVGVGNTIYF. CDR3 nucleotide sequence: TGTGCCAGCAGTTTATCAGTGGGGGTCGGAAACACCATATATTTT. This chain joins TRBV28 and TRBJ1-3; weak D call: TRBD1 (5 bases). V gave up 1 base and J gave up 4 bases, with 11 bases separating them. CDR1 is MDHEN, CDR2 SYDVKM, per germline. The CDR3 runs to 15 residues. The full variable domain, rest sourced from reference TRBV28 and TRBJ1-3, is DVKVTQSSRYLVKRTGEKVFLECVQDMDHENMFWYRQDPGLGLRLIYFSYDVKMKEKGDIPEGYSVSREKKERFSLILESASTNQTSMYLCASSLSVGVGNTIYFGEGSWLTVV.

Regarding this clone: Other DNA sequences in the sample encode the same CDR3. The chain joins TRBV6-2 or TRBV6-3 to TRBJ1-6; no reliable D call. Looked up from germline, CDR1 is MNHEY and CDR2 is SVGEGT. The CDR3 has 13 residues. The germline V and J ends were trimmed by 0 bases and 9 bases, with 6 bases remaining between them. CDR3: CASSYSTSSPLHF. The CDR3 DNA sequence: TGTGCCAGCAGTTACTCGACGAGTTCACCCCTCCACTTT.

This clone was picked up one time. The gene calls are TRBV9 and TRBJ2-2; D might be TRBD1 (6 bases). This CDR3 has 15 amino acids. The ends were cut back, 3 bases at V and 1 base at J, with 10 bases in the middle. Germline loops: CDR1 SGDLS, CDR2 YYNGEE. Here the CDR3 DNA reads TGTGCCAGCAGCGGGGGGACACTGAACACCGGGGAGCTGTTTTTT. It is translated as CASSGGTLNTGELFF.

The V gene is TRBV3-1 (or the pseudogene TRBV3-2), the J gene TRBJ1-1; 9 bases line up with TRBD1. From germline, CDR1 is LGHDT and CDR2 YNNKEL (reference sequence). This CDR3 contains 14 residues. Trimming took 3 bases from V and 3 from J; bases not matched to a gene: 2. This chain's CDR3 is CASSQTGGYTEAFF. The CDR3 coding sequence is TGTGCCAGCAGCCAGACAGGGGGATACACTGAAGCTTTCTTT.

The chain recombines TRBV7-9 with TRBJ1-3; D ambiguous. Trimming removed 6 bases from V and 4 bases from J, with 16 bases in between. CDR1 is SEHNR and CDR2 is FQNEAQ in the germline V gene (reference sequence). The CDR3 sequence is 15 residues long. CDR3 residues: CASRDPGNRGNTIYF. The CDR3 DNA sequence: TGTGCCAGCAGGGATCCCGGGAATAGAGGAAACACCATATATTTT.

This CDR3 reads CASSLVRGANVLTF. In DNA form, the CDR3 reads TGTGCCAGCAGCTTAGTTCGTGGGGCCAACGTCCTGACTTTC. V usage is TRBV7-8 and J usage is TRBJ2-6; D is undetermined. Trimming removed 1 base from V and 3 bases from J, with 4 bases in between. The CDR3 has 14 amino acids. CDR1 is SGHVS, CDR2 FQNEAQ, per germline.

Only one count was recorded for this clone. This chain uses TRBV6-1 with TRBJ1-3, with D possibly matching TRBD1 (6 bases). Trimming shortened V by 1 base and J by 1 base, and 14 bases separated the two germline ends. CDR1 MNHNS and CDR2 SASEGT come from the germline V gene. This CDR3 contains 17 residues. CDR3 protein: CASSEEGGRISGNTIYF. In nucleotides, the CDR3 is TGTGCCAGCAGTGAAGAGGGGGGACGTATTTCTGGAAACACCATATATTTT.

This clone was seen a handful of times. Other DNA sequences within the sample encode an identical CDR3. V gene TRBV4-1 combines with J gene TRBJ1-1, with D unclear. The germline CDR1 and CDR2 sequences are MGHRA and YSYEKL. Between the trimmed V and J ends, which lost 1 base and 3 bases, there was a span of 12 bases. This CDR3 has 15 amino acids. CDR3 protein: CASSQARQRDTEAFF. As DNA, the CDR3 is TGCGCCAGCAGCCAAGCCCGGCAGAGGGACACTGAAGCTTTCTTT.